The 12 T cell receptor beta chains given below trace back to one sample, sequenced in a study of breast tumors, draining lymph nodes, adjacent tissues. TCRdb used MiXCR to reprocess the multiplex PCR reads, holding one entry per CDR3 protein. The sample lists 21,000 or so distinct CDR3 sequences; roughly 40% were seen once. The material sequenced was breast tumor tissue. Source of these receptors: a female donor with breast cancer. Some clones in this sample may be carry-over from other donors' samples.

This chain links TRBV27 with TRBJ2-7, with 9 bases identical to TRBD1. Germline V gene data show CDR1 as MNHEY and CDR2 as SMNVEV (reference sequence). J was trimmed by 2 bases and V by 6 bases; bases with no gene match: 11. The CDR3 has 16 residues. CDR3 nucleotides: TGTGCCAGCAGATCCCACAGGGGGCCCGTACCCTACGAGCAGTACTTC. This translates into CASRSHRGPVPYEQYF.

The rearrangement uses TRBV29-1 and TRBJ2-5; TRBD2 matches 7 bases. J was trimmed by 3 bases and V by 2 bases; bases with no gene match: 3. This CDR3 spans 13 amino acids. From germline, CDR1 is SQVTM and CDR2 ANQGSEA. The CDR3 DNA follows: TGCAGCGTTGAACGCGGGGGTAAAGAGACCCAGTACTTC. It encodes CSVERGGKETQYF. Variable domain in full (rest from reference TRBV29-1 and TRBJ2-5): SAVISQKPSRDICQRGTSLTIQCQVDSQVTMMFWYRQQPGQSLTLIATANQGSEATYESGFVIDKFPISRPNLTFSTLTVSNMSPEDSSIYLCSVERGGKETQYFGPGTRLLVL.

This clonotype was detected a few times. V gene TRBV12-3 or TRBV12-4 combines with J gene TRBJ1-3; perhaps TRBD1 as D (5 bases). CDR3 length equals 14 residues. Trimming removed 4 bases at V and 0 bases at J, with 7 bases between. The CDR3 loop is CASSYRSSGNTIYF. The CDR3 nucleotides are TGTGCCAGCAGTTACAGGAGCTCTGGAAACACCATATATTTT.

This clonotype was observed many times. The CDR3 DNA reads as TGTGCCAGCAGCCCTCCTCAGGGTCTGAGGTCGGCCGGGGAGCTGTTTTTT. Translated: CASSPPQGLRSAGELFF. The chain employs TRBV14 and TRBJ2-2; tentative D call: TRBD1 (5 bases). Trimming removed 4 bases at V and 6 bases at J, with 21 bases between. Germline-derived CDR1 and CDR2 are SGHDN and FVKESK. The CDR3 has 17 amino acids.

This clonotype was picked up many times. The rearrangement joins TRBV7-9 to TRBJ1-2; D possibly corresponds to TRBD1 (5 bases). The germline V gene encodes CDR1 SEHNR and CDR2 FQNEAQ (reference sequence). V was cut by 7 bases and J by 5 bases, with 26 bases left in between. The CDR3 has 17 amino acids. The CDR3 DNA sequence: TGTGCCAGCACCAAAGGGGCATGGGCGGGGACCGAGTATGGCTACACCTTC. It is translated as CASTKGAWAGTEYGYTF.

This clonotype has just one count. V usage is TRBV6-2 or TRBV6-3 and J usage is TRBJ1-2; unclear D gene. Trimming stripped 8 bases from V and 0 bases from J, with 16 bases between. The germline V gene has CDR1 MNHEY and CDR2 SVGEGT. The CDR3 covers 15 residues. The CDR3 bases are TGTGCCAGCCTGACCTTGGGCAGCCCTAACTATGGCTACACCTTC. Protein sequence: CASLTLGSPNYGYTF.

The table lists this clonotype with many counts. With a much larger clone just one base away, this may be a read error. The chain combines TRBV30 with TRBJ2-5; 9 bases are shared with TRBD2. The germline gives CDR1 GTSNPN, CDR2 SVGIG (reference sequence). The CDR3 contains 14 residues. Germline trimming cut 4 bases from V and 5 bases from J; bases unmatched to any gene: 8. The DNA for the CDR3 is TGTGCCTGGAATGTATGGCTAGCGGGGGAGACCCAGTACTTC. Encoded protein: CAWNVWLAGETQYF.

This clonotype has at least ten counts. Just one base apart from a much larger clone, this may be a read error. The V and J genes are TRBV20-1 and TRBJ2-5; D is tentatively TRBD1 or TRBD2 (7 bases each). There are 14 residues in the CDR3. Per germline, CDR1 DFQATT and CDR2 SNEGSKA (reference sequence). This CDR3 reads CSGGAGRNQATQYF. The CDR3 DNA is TGCTCAGGGGGGGCGGGGCGCAACCAAGCGACCCAGTACTTC.

This clonotype showed up many times. The rearrangement joins TRBV20-1 to TRBJ1-2, with a weak D call TRBD1 (5 bases). The germline gives CDR1 DFQATT, CDR2 SNEGSKA (reference sequence). Trimming took off 6 bases at V and 4 bases at J, with 12 bases between the two ends. The CDR3 extends over 12 amino acids. The CDR3 DNA is TGCAGTGCCTCCCGACAGTCCTATGGCTACACCTTC. Translated, it gives CSASRQSYGYTF.

The chain carries TRBV12-3 or TRBV12-4 and TRBJ2-3; 7 nucleotides match TRBD2. The CDR3 is 12 residues long. V shed 7 bases, J shed 9 bases, and the junction held 7 bases outside the gene matches. CDR3 in amino acids: CASTSGEGTQYF. The CDR3 region has the DNA TGTGCCAGCACCTCTGGGGAGGGGACGCAGTATTTT.

This clonotype came up many times. The CDR3 sequence: CASSLGYAYEQYF. DNA for the CDR3: TGCGCCAGCAGCTTAGGTTATGCCTACGAGCAGTACTTC. This chain links TRBV5-1 with TRBJ2-7; D gene uncertain. This CDR3 has 13 residues. Germline lookup yields CDR1 SGHRS and CDR2 YFSETQ. Deletions cut 2 bases from V and 2 bases from J, with 8 bases between. The variable domain in full, completed from reference TRBV5-1 and TRBJ2-7, reads KAGVTQTPRYLIKTRGQQVTLSCSPISGHRSVSWYQQTPGQGLQFLFEYFSETQRNKGNFPGRFSGRQFSNSRSEMNVSTLELGDSALYLCASSLGYAYEQYFGPGTRLTVT.

The count of this clonotype is one. The rearrangement uses TRBV4-2 and TRBJ1-4, with 7 positions matching TRBD1. Germline loops: CDR1 LGHNA, CDR2 YNFKEQ. J was trimmed by 7 bases and V by 4 bases; bases with no gene match: 9. The CDR3 has 15 amino acids. CDR3 region: CASSRREGAGEKLFF. CDR3 DNA: TGTGCCAGCAGCCGGCGGGAGGGGGCCGGTGAAAAACTGTTTTTT.